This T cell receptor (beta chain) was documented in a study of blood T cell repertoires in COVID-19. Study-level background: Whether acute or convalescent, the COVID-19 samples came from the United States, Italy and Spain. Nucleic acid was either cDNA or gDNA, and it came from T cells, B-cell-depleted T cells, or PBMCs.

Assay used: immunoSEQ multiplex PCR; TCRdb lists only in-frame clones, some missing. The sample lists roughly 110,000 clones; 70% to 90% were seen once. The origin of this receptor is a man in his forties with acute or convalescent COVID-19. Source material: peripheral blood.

For the CDR3, the DNA is TGCGCCAGCAGCCAGGGAAGGGGGACAGGGACCTACGAGCAGTACTTC. This translates into CASSQGRGTGTYEQYF. This chain uses TRBV5-1 with TRBJ2-7; 9 bases are a match to TRBD1. The ends lost 4 bases at V and 2 bases at J; junction bases unmatched: 10. In germline, CDR1 is SGHRS, CDR2 YFSETQ. The CDR3 has 16 amino acids.